Listed below are T cell receptor beta chains from one sample, sequenced in a study of early T cells in non-severe SARS-CoV-2 infection. A single record per CDR3 protein comes from TCRdb applying MiXCR to the 5' RACE reads. Found here are 60,000 or so distinct CDR3 sequences, approximately 9.9% of them singletons; the top ten hold roughly 20%. The specimen sequenced was whole blood. These receptors came from an adult who was a healthcare worker with PCR-confirmed SARS-CoV-2 infection or an uninfected control (not recorded which). CDR3s include the opening cysteine and the closing phenylalanine or tryptophan. D genes are given only for firm matches. Only some rows state a clone size, as once, few, many or a class for expanded clones.

TRBV7-6,NA,TRBJ2-1,16,NA,TGTGCCAGCAGCCTTGAGAGGAGAAGCTCCTACAATGAGCAGTTCTTC,CASSLERRSSYNEQFF
TRBV6-6,NA,TRBJ1-5,12,NA,TGTGCCAGCAGTTACTGGGGTCAGCCCCAGCATTTT,CASSYWGQPQHF
TRBV12-5,TRBD1,TRBJ1-2,14,few,TGTGCTAGTGGTTCCTCTAGACAGGGCATTCCTCACACCTTC,CASGSSRQGIPHTF
TRBV20-1,NA,TRBJ2-1,14,many,TGCAGTGCTAGAGGGGTAGTGGACTACAATGAGCAGTTCTTC,CSARGVVDYNEQFF
TRBV9,TRBD2,TRBJ2-1,17,NA,TGTGCCAGCAGCAAGGTCGGGACTAATCCCTCCTACAATGAGCAGTTCTTC,CASSKVGTNPSYNEQFF
TRBV5-4,TRBD1,TRBJ2-3,15,few,TGTGCCAGCAGCTTGCCGGGACAGGGCTCAGATACGCAGTATTTT,CASSLPGQGSDTQYF
TRBV6-2/TRBV6-3,NA,TRBJ1-4,14,many,TGTGCCAGCAGTTACAAGGGAAGGGGCGAAAAACTGTTTTTT,CASSYKGRGEKLFF
TRBV27,NA,TRBJ1-1,14,many,TGTGCCAGCAGTTTCAGAGATAGGGACACTGAAGCTTTCTTT,CASSFRDRDTEAFF
TRBV6-5,NA,TRBJ2-1,13,NA,TGTGCCAGCACCCGGGGCCGAGACAATGAGCAGTTCTTC,CASTRGRDNEQFF
TRBV10-3,NA,TRBJ2-1,16,NA,TGTGCCATCAGTGAGCGGTGGAGGGACGGTGACAATGAGCAGTTCTTC,CAISERWRDGDNEQFF
TRBV5-6,NA,TRBJ2-1,12,many,TGTGCCAGCAGCGCAAATAACGGTGAGCAGTTCTTC,CASSANNGEQFF
TRBV12-3/TRBV12-4,NA,TRBJ1-1,14,many,TGTGCCAGCAGTGGTTCAACTATGAACACTGAAGCTTTCTTT,CASSGSTMNTEAFF
TRBV29-1,NA,TRBJ2-7,12,many,TGCAGCGCTTGGGACGGGGGCTACGAGCAGTACTTC,CSAWDGGYEQYF
TRBV14,TRBD1,TRBJ1-2,13,NA,TGTGCCAGCAGCTCACAGGGGATAGTGGGCTACACCTTC,CASSSQGIVGYTF
TRBV3-1,NA,TRBJ1-2,13,few,TGTGCCAGCAGTTATACAGAGGAAGGTGGCTACACCTTC,CASSYTEEGGYTF
TRBV6-6,NA,TRBJ1-1,11,few,TGTGCCAGCAGTTGGAAAACTGAAGCTTTCTTT,CASSWKTEAFF
TRBV2,TRBD1,TRBJ1-2,15,many,TGTGCCAGCACCATACAGGGGTCCCAGTTCTATGGCTACACCTTC,CASTIQGSQFYGYTF
TRBV6-1,NA,TRBJ1-6,14,few,TGTGCCAGCAGTGAGGGCCCCTCAGATTCACCCCTCCACTTT,CASSEGPSDSPLHF
TRBV10-3,TRBD1,TRBJ2-2,15,many,TGTGCCATCAGTGAGACAGGGGGTCGCACCGGGGAGCTGTTTTTT,CAISETGGRTGELFF
TRBV2,NA,TRBJ1-5,13,NA,TGTGCCAGCAGTTTCCAGGAAAATCAGCCCCAGCATTTT,CASSFQENQPQHF
TRBV18,NA,TRBJ1-1,13,NA,TGTGCCAGCTCACCACCCCATTACACTGAAGCTTTCTTT,CASSPPHYTEAFF
TRBV20-1,TRBD2,TRBJ2-1,15,few,TGCAGTGCTAGTCCCGGGACTAGCCGGGGAGGAGAGCAGTTCTTC,CSASPGTSRGGEQFF
TRBV20-1,NA,TRBJ1-1,14,few,TGCAGTGCTAGAGATACTGGACCGAACACTGAAGCTTTCTTT,CSARDTGPNTEAFF
TRBV20-1,NA,TRBJ2-3,12,NA,TGCAGTGCTTTGACGTTCACAGATACGCAGTATTTT,CSALTFTDTQYF
TRBV5-1,TRBD1,TRBJ2-5,13,few,TGCGCCAGCAGCTTTAGGGGGCAGGAGACCCAGTACTTC,CASSFRGQETQYF
TRBV20-1,NA,TRBJ2-7,15,few,TGCAGTGCCCCCCGGTTCAGTGGGGGGGCTGGCGAGCAGTACTTC,CSAPRFSGGAGEQYF
TRBV3-1,NA,TRBJ2-4,17,NA,TGTGCCAGCAGTTGGTCGGGGCCGCAACTAGCCAAAAACATTCAGTACTTC,CASSWSGPQLAKNIQYF
TRBV5-1,NA,TRBJ2-1,12,few,TGCGCCAGCCGCTCGGACCACAATGAGCAGTTCTTC,CASRSDHNEQFF
TRBV5-1,NA,TRBJ1-2,13,many,TGCGCCAGCAGCCTTACAGGGTCTTACGGCTACACCTTC,CASSLTGSYGYTF
TRBV27,NA,TRBJ1-6,14,few,TGTGCCAGCAGTTTAAAGGCAGGGCGCTCACCCCTCCATTTT,CASSLKAGRSPLHF
TRBV12-3/TRBV12-4,TRBD2,TRBJ2-7,14,many,TGTGCCAGCCGGGGACTAGCGGGACCCTACGAGCAGTACTTC,CASRGLAGPYEQYF
TRBV10-3,TRBD2,TRBJ2-5,15,many,TGTGCCATCGGCCCCGGGACTAGCGGTGGAGAGACCCAGTACTTC,CAIGPGTSGGETQYF
TRBV5-1,NA,TRBJ1-1,12,few,TGCGCCAGCAGCTCCACGGACAGAGAAGCTTTCTTT,CASSSTDREAFF
TRBV7-8,TRBD1,TRBJ2-2,15,many,TGTGCCAGCTTTAGACAGGGTGGGCGGACCGGGGAGCTGTTTTTT,CASFRQGGRTGELFF
TRBV5-1,TRBD1,TRBJ1-3,17,NA,TGCGCCAGCAGCTTAGGGACAGGGCTTTTCGTGGGAAACACCATATATTTT,CASSLGTGLFVGNTIYF
TRBV6-2/TRBV6-3,NA,TRBJ2-7,14,few,TGTGCCAGCAGTTTCAGGGGTGGATCCTACGAGCAGTACTTC,CASSFRGGSYEQYF
TRBV7-8,NA,TRBJ1-2,14,few,TGTGCCAGCAGCTTAACAGGGAGGAACTATGGCTACACCTTC,CASSLTGRNYGYTF
TRBV6-5,NA,TRBJ1-4,11,NA,TGTGCCACCCAGGCCGGCGAAAAACTGTTTTTT,CATQAGEKLFF
TRBV11-2,TRBD1,TRBJ2-6,17,many,TGTGCCAGCAGCTCGGACAGGGATCCCCCTGGGGCCAACGTCCTGACTTTC,CASSSDRDPPGANVLTF
TRBV12-3/TRBV12-4,NA,TRBJ1-5,13,many,TGTGCCAGCAGTTTAGCTGAGGTCCAGCCCCAGCATTTT,CASSLAEVQPQHF
TRBV19,NA,TRBJ2-6,15,many,TGTGCCAGTAGTATAGAACGGCCTGGGGCCAACGTCCTGACTTTC,CASSIERPGANVLTF
TRBV20-1,NA,TRBJ1-2,14,NA,TGCAGTGCTTCAGCCACCAGGGGACTCTATGGCTACACCTTC,CSASATRGLYGYTF
TRBV5-1,TRBD2,TRBJ2-1,14,NA,TGCGCCAGCACCCCAGCGGGGGGGAGCAATGAGCAGTTCTTC,CASTPAGGSNEQFF
TRBV12-3/TRBV12-4,TRBD2,TRBJ2-1,12,few,TGTGCCAGCAGCATCGGGGGGGGCCCGCAGTTCTTC,CASSIGGGPQFF
TRBV20-1,NA,TRBJ2-1,10,many,TGCAGTGCCGCCTACAATGAGCAGTTCTTC,CSAAYNEQFF
TRBV29-1,TRBD2,TRBJ2-1,14,many,TGCAGCGTTGCGAAGTCTAGCGGGGAAGATGAGCAGTTCTTC,CSVAKSSGEDEQFF
TRBV6-2/TRBV6-3,TRBD2,TRBJ2-7,15,NA,TGTGCCAGCAGTTCCAGCGGGGGGGAGGTCTTCGAGCAGTACTTC,CASSSSGGEVFEQYF
TRBV29-1,TRBD1,TRBJ2-5,14,NA,TGCAGCGTGGATCAAGCGGGACAGGGAAAGACCCAGTACTTC,CSVDQAGQGKTQYF
TRBV12-3/TRBV12-4,NA,TRBJ1-2,15,many,TGTGCCAGCAGTGCCAATTGGGGAACCAACTATGGCTACACCTTC,CASSANWGTNYGYTF
TRBV4-2,NA,TRBJ2-4,15,NA,TGTGCCAGCAGCCAAGATGCGACAGCCAAAAACATTCAGTACTTC,CASSQDATAKNIQYF
TRBV12-3/TRBV12-4,TRBD2,TRBJ2-7,14,many,TGTGCCAGCAGTTTATCCGGGGGGTACAACGAGCAGTACTTC,CASSLSGGYNEQYF
TRBV3-1,NA,TRBJ1-1,12,few,TGTGCCAGCAGCCGACCGGGGACTGAAGCTTTCTTT,CASSRPGTEAFF